The 26 T cell receptor beta chains listed next were all sequenced from one sample in a study of OX40 agonist ivuxolimab in advanced cancers. Clones were sequenced by immunoSEQ multiplex PCR, and TCRdb holds only the in-frame ones, with some missing. The data show approximately 47,000 clones, about 90% seen once. Sequenced here: CD4+ or CD8+ T cells sorted from blood, sampled in a trial of the OX40 agonist ivuxolimab. The receptors shown here come from an adult with an advanced solid tumor such as melanoma, head and neck, liver or kidney cancer.

The V gene is TRBV7-9, the J gene TRBJ2-4; D might be TRBD1 (6 bases). V lost 2 bases to trimming and J lost 0 bases, with 14 bases between them. Germline V gives CDR1 SEHNR, CDR2 FQNEAQ (reference sequence). This CDR3 region has 17 residues. CDR3 DNA sequence: TGTGCCAGCAGCTTAACTTCCAGGGGCCTAGCCAAAAACATTCAGTACTTC. Residues: CASSLTSRGLAKNIQYF.

This chain joins TRBV14 and TRBJ2-7; D might be TRBD1 (6 bases). The germline V gene encodes CDR1 SGHDN and CDR2 FVKESK. V shed 5 bases and J shed 10 bases, with 18 bases lying between them. The CDR3 extends over 13 amino acids. The CDR3 region has the DNA TGTGCCAGCAGCTCCCTCAAATGGGACACTCAGTACTTC. Encoded protein: CASSSLKWDTQYF.

CDR3 sequence reads: CASSLGQGNEQFF. The CDR3 DNA reads as TGTGCCAGCAGCTTAGGGCAGGGGAATGAGCAGTTCTTC. This chain joins TRBV7-9 and TRBJ2-1; D is possibly TRBD1 (6 bases). The V gene's germline CDR1 is SEHNR and CDR2 FQNEAQ (reference sequence). V was cut by 1 base and J by 7 bases, with 8 bases left in between. The CDR3 covers 13 residues.

The chain links TRBV27 to TRBJ2-1; 11 bases match TRBD2. This CDR3 has 17 residues. V lost 4 bases and J lost 4; bases outside the gene matches: 9. CDR1 and CDR2 (germline): MNHEY, SMNVEV (reference sequence). The CDR3: CASSSLAGTSGYNEQFF. CDR3 DNA: TGTGCCAGCAGTTCCCTCGCCGGGACTAGCGGATACAATGAGCAGTTCTTC.

The chain recombines TRBV28 with TRBJ1-6, with D perhaps matching TRBD1 (5 bases). CDR3 length: 16 amino acids. CDR1 MDHEN and CDR2 SYDVKM come from the germline V gene. Trimming took off 8 bases at V and 2 bases at J, with 16 bases between the two ends. The CDR3 spells CASWGGVFAYNSPLHF. CDR3 in DNA: TGTGCCAGCTGGGGAGGGGTTTTCGCCTATAATTCACCCCTCCACTTT.

The rearrangement uses TRBV15 and TRBJ1-6, with TRBD1 as a possible D gene (6 bases). V gave up 3 bases and J gave up 7 bases, with 10 bases separating them. The CDR3 totals 14 residues. CDR1 is LNHNV and CDR2 is YYDKDF in the germline V gene (reference sequence). The CDR3, as DNA: TGTGCCACCAGCAGCGTCACAGGGAATTCACCCCTCCACTTT. It codes for CATSSVTGNSPLHF.

The chain joins TRBV19 to TRBJ1-4; 9 bases agree with TRBD1. CDR1 is LNHDA, CDR2 SQIVND, per germline (reference sequence). The CDR3 totals 14 residues. V shed 9 bases, J shed 8 bases, and the junction held 10 bases outside the gene matches. This chain's CDR3 is CASRPDRGREKLFF. DNA of the CDR3: TGTGCCAGCCGGCCGGACAGGGGAAGAGAAAAACTGTTTTTT.

This chain uses TRBV5-4 with TRBJ1-2; D unclear. The CDR3 is made up of 13 amino acids. V was cut by 4 bases and J by 4 bases, with 11 bases left in between. The germline V gene has CDR1 SGHNT and CDR2 YYREEE (reference sequence). The CDR3 region is CASSPGGVYGYTF. The DNA for the CDR3 is TGTGCCAGCAGCCCCGGCGGGGTCTATGGCTACACCTTC.

This rearrangement joins TRBV5-6 to TRBJ2-3; D may be TRBD2 (6 bases). The CDR3 spans 14 residues. V was shortened by 1 base and J by 3 bases, with 9 bases between the two germline ends. The germline gives CDR1 SGHDT, CDR2 YYEEEE. CDR3 nucleotides: TGTGCCAGCAGCTTGAGAGGGAGGACAGATACGCAGTATTTT. Residues: CASSLRGRTDTQYF.

The chain links TRBV4-1 to TRBJ2-1; 12 bases are shared with TRBD2. The CDR3 spans 17 residues. V was clipped by 3 bases and J by 10 bases; unmatched bases: 13. CDR1 MGHRA and CDR2 YSYEKL come from the germline V gene. CDR3 DNA: TGCGCCAGCAGCCACCAGGGCGCTAGCGGGGGGGTCGGCGAGCAGTTCTTC. This gives the protein CASSHQGASGGVGEQFF.

The chain recombines TRBV11-3 with TRBJ2-3; D is uncertain. The V end lost 1 base, the J end lost 1 base, and 12 bases lay between the germline ends. Germline CDR1 and CDR2: SGHNT and YENEEA. The CDR3 contains 16 residues. This chain's CDR3 is CASSLAGDDRTDTQYF. CDR3 in DNA: TGTGCCAGCAGCTTAGCTGGGGATGACCGCACAGATACGCAGTATTTT.

Worth noting for this clone: The sample has other DNA sequences that encode this CDR3 too. This sequence joins TRBV6-5 and TRBJ2-7; D ambiguous. This CDR3 has 13 residues. Germline V CDR1 and CDR2: MNHEY, SVGAGI. The V end lost 2 bases, the J end lost 7 bases, and 12 bases lay between the germline ends. The chain's CDR3 is CASSYGLGHEQYF. CDR3 sequence (DNA): TGTGCCAGCAGTTACGGGTTGGGCCATGAGCAGTACTTC.

V is TRBV7-9 and J is TRBJ1-2; 11 nucleotides match TRBD1. V was clipped by 5 bases and J by 6 bases; unmatched bases: 11. CDR3 length equals 16 residues. Germline-derived CDR1 and CDR2 are SEHNR and FQNEAQ (reference sequence). CDR3 DNA sequence: TGTGCCAGCAGCCTGGGACAGGGGGGAACATTAAATGGCTACACCTTC. It translates to CASSLGQGGTLNGYTF. Looking up the rest from reference TRBV7-9 and TRBJ1-2 gives the full variable domain: DTGVSQNPRHKITKRGQNVTFRCDPISEHNRLYWYRQTLGQGPEFLTYFQNEAQLEKSRLLSDRFSAERPKGSFSTLEIQRTEQGDSAMYLCASSLGQGGTLNGYTFGSGTRLTVV.

The chain is built from TRBV6-1 and TRBJ1-1, with no clear D. The length of the CDR3 is 15 residues. V was trimmed by 3 bases and J by 0 bases, leaving 11 bases between them. Germline assignment: CDR1 MNHNS and CDR2 SASEGT. CDR3 loop: CASSEFGQLNTEAFF. The CDR3 DNA follows: TGTGCCAGCAGTGAGTTCGGTCAGTTGAACACTGAAGCTTTCTTT.

V is TRBV11-2 and J is TRBJ2-2; D is uncertain. Trimming left V 5 bases short and J 7 bases short, with 14 bases between. The germline V gene has CDR1 SGHAT and CDR2 FQNNGV. The CDR3 spans 14 residues. The CDR3 protein is CASSPRTDIGELFF. The CDR3 nucleotides are TGTGCCAGCAGCCCCCGTACAGATATCGGGGAGCTGTTTTTT. The full variable domain, rest sourced from reference TRBV11-2 and TRBJ2-2, is EAGVAQSPRYKIIEKRQSVAFWCNPISGHATLYWYQQILGQGPKLLIQFQNNGVVDDSQLPKDRFSAERLKGVDSTLKIQPAKLEDSAVYLCASSPRTDIGELFFGEGSRLTVL.

This sequence joins TRBV14 and TRBJ2-5, with 8 bases lining up with TRBD1. V dropped 3 bases and J dropped 5; count of bases not matched to a gene: 8. From germline, CDR1 is SGHDN and CDR2 FVKESK. The CDR3 spans 15 residues. The CDR3 protein is CASSHPSTGDETQYF. CDR3 coding DNA: TGTGCCAGCAGCCACCCGTCGACAGGGGATGAGACCCAGTACTTC.

The V gene is TRBV2, the J gene TRBJ2-3, with D unresolved. V lost 4 bases, J lost 2 bases, and 4 bases lay in between. CDR1 SNHLY and CDR2 FYNNEI come from the germline V gene. The length of the CDR3 is 12 residues. The CDR3 spells CASSAYTDTQYF. The CDR3 bases are TGTGCCAGCAGTGCTTACACAGATACGCAGTATTTT.

The genes are TRBV19 and TRBJ1-1, with D maybe TRBD1 (6 bases). V lost 4 bases and J lost 0, with 12 bases in between. This CDR3 region has 15 residues. Germline loops: CDR1 LNHDA, CDR2 SQIVND (reference sequence). The CDR3 is CASSTRTAMNTEAFF. In DNA, the CDR3 is TGTGCCAGTAGTACCAGGACAGCTATGAACACTGAAGCTTTCTTT.

V and J are TRBV6-6 and TRBJ2-1; D perhaps matches TRBD2 (6 bases). Germline loops: CDR1 MNHNY, CDR2 SVGAGI (reference sequence). The CDR3 runs to 14 residues. Trimming left V 6 bases short and J 3 bases short, with 12 bases between. The CDR3 nucleotides are TGTGCCAGCAGCCGGGACTCATTCTACAATGAGCAGTTCTTC. Its protein is CASSRDSFYNEQFF.

The genes are TRBV6-5 and TRBJ2-3, with a weak D call TRBD1 (5 bases). The CDR3 consists of 11 residues. Trimming shortened V by 5 bases and J by 6 bases, and 6 bases separated the two germline ends. Looked up from germline, CDR1 is MNHEY and CDR2 is SVGAGI. The CDR3 region is CASSHRDTQYF. Here the CDR3 DNA reads TGTGCCAGCAGTCACAGGGATACGCAGTATTTT.

This clone is termed medium-sized. This rearrangement joins TRBV15 to TRBJ2-3, with 7 bases that match TRBD1. This CDR3 spans 15 amino acids. V lost 4 bases and J lost 4; bases outside the gene matches: 8. Germline assignment: CDR1 LNHNV and CDR2 YYDKDF (reference sequence). The CDR3 loop reads CATSNPGGASDTQYF. The DNA for the CDR3 is TGTGCCACCAGCAACCCAGGGGGAGCTTCAGATACGCAGTATTTT. The entire variable domain, with the rest obtained from reference TRBV15 and TRBJ2-3, is as follows: DAMVIQNPRYQVTQFGKPVTLSCSQTLNHNVMYWYQQKSSQAPKLLFHYYDKDFNNEADTPDNFQSRRPNTSFCFLDIRSPGLGDTAMYLCATSNPGGASDTQYFGPGTRLTVL.

This rearrangement joins TRBV19 to TRBJ1-1; D gene uncertain. CDR1 is LNHDA, CDR2 SQIVND, per germline (reference sequence). This CDR3 spans 14 amino acids. Trimming stripped 5 bases from V and 5 bases from J, with 15 bases between. Here the CDR3 DNA reads TGTGCCAGTAGTCCCCCTACTTGGGAAACTGAAGCTTTCTTT. Protein: CASSPPTWETEAFF. Combining the CDR3 with reference TRBV19 and TRBJ1-1 gives the whole variable domain DGGITQSPKYLFRKEGQNVTLSCEQNLNHDAMYWYRQDPGQGLRLIYYSQIVNDFQKGDIAEGYSVSREKKESFPLTVTSAQKNPTAFYLCASSPPTWETEAFFGQGTRLTVV.

The genes are TRBV19 and TRBJ2-7; 7 nucleotides line up with TRBD2. Germline lookup yields CDR1 LNHDA and CDR2 SQIVND (reference sequence). Trimming removed 8 bases from V and 0 bases from J; junction bases left unmatched: 7. The CDR3 is made up of 14 amino acids. CDR3 sequence: CASSAGLSSYEQYF. The DNA of the CDR3 is TGTGCCAGTTCAGCGGGGTTGAGCTCCTACGAGCAGTACTTC. The variable domain in full, with the rest retrieved from reference TRBV19 and TRBJ2-7, is DGGITQSPKYLFRKEGQNVTLSCEQNLNHDAMYWYRQDPGQGLRLIYYSQIVNDFQKGDIAEGYSVSREKKESFPLTVTSAQKNPTAFYLCASSAGLSSYEQYFGPGTRLTVT.

V gene TRBV28 combines with J gene TRBJ1-6; D remains unclear. The CDR3 covers 15 residues. Trimming cost V 3 bases and J 1 base, with 7 bases left between them. CDR1 is MDHEN, CDR2 SYDVKM, per germline. The CDR3 is CASSFTTSYNSPLHF. CDR3 DNA sequence: TGTGCCAGCAGTTTTACGACATCCTATAATTCACCCCTCCACTTT.

The chain links TRBV6-5 to TRBJ1-2, with D possibly TRBD1 on 6 matching bases. The CDR3 sequence is 12 residues long. Germline CDR1 and CDR2: MNHEY and SVGAGI. V lost 5 bases to trimming and J lost 8 bases, with 12 bases between them. The CDR3 here is CASSTPGDGYTF. CDR3 nucleotide sequence: TGTGCCAGCAGTACCCCAGGGGACGGCTACACCTTC.

The sample holds a few counts of this clone. The chain uses TRBV27 and TRBJ1-1; D is uncertain. CDR3 size: 13 residues. From germline, CDR1 is MNHEY and CDR2 SMNVEV (reference sequence). The germline V and J ends were trimmed by 8 bases and 4 bases, with 14 bases remaining between them. CDR3 sequence (DNA): TGTGCCAGCTCCTTAGGAGGGTTCACTGAAGCTTTCTTT. Translated: CASSLGGFTEAFF.